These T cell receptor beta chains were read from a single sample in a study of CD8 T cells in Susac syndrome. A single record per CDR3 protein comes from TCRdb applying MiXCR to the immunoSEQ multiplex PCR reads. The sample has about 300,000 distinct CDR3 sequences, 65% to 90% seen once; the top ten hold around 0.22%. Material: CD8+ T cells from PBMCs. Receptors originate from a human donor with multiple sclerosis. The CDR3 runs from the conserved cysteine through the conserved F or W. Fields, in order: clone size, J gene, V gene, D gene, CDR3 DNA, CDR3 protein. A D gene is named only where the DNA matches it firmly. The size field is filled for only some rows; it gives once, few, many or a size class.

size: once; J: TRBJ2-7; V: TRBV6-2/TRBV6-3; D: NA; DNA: TGTGCCAGCAGTTACTCGGGTACCTCCTACGAGCAGTACTTC; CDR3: CASSYSGTSYEQYF
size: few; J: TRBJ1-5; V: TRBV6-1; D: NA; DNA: TGTGCCAGCAGCCATGGACAGTCCAATCAGCCCCAGCATTTT; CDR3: CASSHGQSNQPQHF
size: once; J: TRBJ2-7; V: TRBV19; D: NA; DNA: TGTGCCAGTAGTATAGCAGGGCACGAGCAGTACTTC; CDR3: CASSIAGHEQYF
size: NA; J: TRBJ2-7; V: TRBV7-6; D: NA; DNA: TGTGCCAGCAGTCCGGGGACCGATGGGGTGGGGGAGCAGTACTTC; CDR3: CASSPGTDGVGEQYF
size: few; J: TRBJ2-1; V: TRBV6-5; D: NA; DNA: TGTGCCAGCAGTTACTCGTCGAATGAGCAGTTCTTC; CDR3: CASSYSSNEQFF
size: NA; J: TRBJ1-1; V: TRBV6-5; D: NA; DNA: TGTGCCAGCAGTTTATTTCGGGGCGGTGAAGCTTTCTTT; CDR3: CASSLFRGGEAFF
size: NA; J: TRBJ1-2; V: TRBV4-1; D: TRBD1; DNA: TGCGCCAGCAGCCAAGATGCGGGACAGGGTTTACATGGCTACACCTTC; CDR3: CASSQDAGQGLHGYTF
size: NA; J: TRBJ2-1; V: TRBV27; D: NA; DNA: TGTGCCAGCAGTTCCCCCGTGGAGGAGCATGAGCAGTTCTTC; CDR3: CASSSPVEEHEQFF
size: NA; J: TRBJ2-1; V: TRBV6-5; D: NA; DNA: TGTGCCAGCAGTTACCAGGCGCACAATGAGCAGTTCTTC; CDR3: CASSYQAHNEQFF
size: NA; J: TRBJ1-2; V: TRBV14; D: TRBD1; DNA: TGTGCCAGCAGCCAAGGCACCTCAGGGGGCACCTTC; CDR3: CASSQGTSGGTF
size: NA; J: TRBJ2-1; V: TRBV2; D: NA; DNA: TGTGCCAGCCCCCCCGGCGCGGGAACCTACAATGAGCAGTTCTTC; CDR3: CASPPGAGTYNEQFF
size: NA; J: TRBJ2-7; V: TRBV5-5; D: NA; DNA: TGTGCCAGCAGCCGGGTCCTTTTTGACGAGCAGTACTTC; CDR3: CASSRVLFDEQYF
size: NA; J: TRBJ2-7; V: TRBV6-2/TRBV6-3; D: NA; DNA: TGTGCCAGCAGCGAACTGGACACCCTCAAACCCCACGAGCAGTACTTC; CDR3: CASSELDTLKPHEQYF
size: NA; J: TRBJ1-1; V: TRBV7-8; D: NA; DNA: TGTGCCAGCAGCCAAGGGGAACCAGCTTTCTTT; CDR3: CASSQGEPAFF
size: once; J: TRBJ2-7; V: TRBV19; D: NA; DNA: TGTGCCAGTAGTACCGGGCGACTTCGGTCCTACGAGCAGTACTTC; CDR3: CASSTGRLRSYEQYF
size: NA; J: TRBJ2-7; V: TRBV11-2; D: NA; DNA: TGTGCCAGCAGCTTCGGGAGATACGAGCAGTACTTC; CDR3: CASSFGRYEQYF
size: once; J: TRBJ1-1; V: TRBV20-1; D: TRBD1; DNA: TGCAGTGCTAGAGAAAGATTTATGTTTGACAGGGGGCATGGCACTGAAGCTTTCTTT; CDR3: CSARERFMFDRGHGTEAFF
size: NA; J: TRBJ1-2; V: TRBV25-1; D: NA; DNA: TGTGCCTGCTGGGACGGATACTATGGCTACACCTTC; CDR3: CACWDGYYGYTF
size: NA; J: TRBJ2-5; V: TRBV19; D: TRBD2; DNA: TGTGCCAGTACCCCTCGACTAGCGGGAGTGGAGACCCAGTACTTC; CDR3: CASTPRLAGVETQYF
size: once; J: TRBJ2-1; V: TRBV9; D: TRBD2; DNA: TGTGCCAGCAGCACCCGTCCTCTCACGGGACTAGCTATTGTTGAGCAGTTCTTC; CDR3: CASSTRPLTGLAIVEQFF
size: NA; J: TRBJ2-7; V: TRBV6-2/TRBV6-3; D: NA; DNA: TGTGCCAGCACTCCCCCACTAGTCAGGTTCTCCTACGAGCAGTACTTC; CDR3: CASTPPLVRFSYEQYF
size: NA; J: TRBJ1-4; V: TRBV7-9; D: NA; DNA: TGTGCCAGCAGCTTATCCGGCCAGGGCGAAAAACTGTTTTTT; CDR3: CASSLSGQGEKLFF
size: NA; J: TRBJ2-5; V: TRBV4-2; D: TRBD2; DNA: TGTGCCAGCAGCCAGCCGGAGGGCGGGAGGGAAGAGACCCAGTACTTC; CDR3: CASSQPEGGREETQYF
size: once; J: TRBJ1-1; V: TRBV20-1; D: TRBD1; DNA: TGCAGTGAAGGGGGCGACACTGAAGCTTTCTTT; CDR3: CSEGGDTEAFF
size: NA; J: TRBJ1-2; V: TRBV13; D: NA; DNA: TGTGCCAGCAGCTTACCCCGGACCGGTCCAAACTATGGCTACACCTTC; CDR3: CASSLPRTGPNYGYTF
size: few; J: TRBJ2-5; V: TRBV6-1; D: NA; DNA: TGTGCCAGCAGGTGGCAAGAGACCCAGTACTTC; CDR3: CASRWQETQYF
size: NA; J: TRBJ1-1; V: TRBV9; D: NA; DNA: TGTGCCAGCAGCCCCTGGGCGGGGGCGAGGACTGAAGCTTTCTTT; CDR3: CASSPWAGARTEAFF
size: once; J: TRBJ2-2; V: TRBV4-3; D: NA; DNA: TGCGCCAGCAGCCAAGTAGGGACTGGCTGGAACACCGGGGAGCTGTTTTTT; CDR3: CASSQVGTGWNTGELFF
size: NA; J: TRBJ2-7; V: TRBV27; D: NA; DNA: TGTGCCAGCAGACCACAGACCGATTACGAGCAGTACTTC; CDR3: CASRPQTDYEQYF
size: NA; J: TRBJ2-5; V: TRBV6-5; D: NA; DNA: TGTGCCAGCACCGCCCAGGGGTCCGGAGAGACCCAGTACTTC; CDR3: CASTAQGSGETQYF
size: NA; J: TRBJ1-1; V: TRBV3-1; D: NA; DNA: TGTGCCAGCAGCCAAGGAGGACAGATGAACACTGAAGCTTTCTTT; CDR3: CASSQGGQMNTEAFF
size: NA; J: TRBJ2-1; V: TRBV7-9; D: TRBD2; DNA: TGTGCCAGCAGCTTAGGCAAAACTAGCGGGAGTGGGAATGAGCAGTTCTTC; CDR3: CASSLGKTSGSGNEQFF
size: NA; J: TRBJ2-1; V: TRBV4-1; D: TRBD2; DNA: TGCGCCAGCAGCCAAGAAGGGACTAGCGGGAGGGCCAGAGAGCAGTTCTTC; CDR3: CASSQEGTSGRAREQFF
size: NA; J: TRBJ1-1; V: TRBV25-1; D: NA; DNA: TGTGCCAGCAGTGAACGGTCCGATCTGAACACTGAAGCTTTCTTT; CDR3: CASSERSDLNTEAFF